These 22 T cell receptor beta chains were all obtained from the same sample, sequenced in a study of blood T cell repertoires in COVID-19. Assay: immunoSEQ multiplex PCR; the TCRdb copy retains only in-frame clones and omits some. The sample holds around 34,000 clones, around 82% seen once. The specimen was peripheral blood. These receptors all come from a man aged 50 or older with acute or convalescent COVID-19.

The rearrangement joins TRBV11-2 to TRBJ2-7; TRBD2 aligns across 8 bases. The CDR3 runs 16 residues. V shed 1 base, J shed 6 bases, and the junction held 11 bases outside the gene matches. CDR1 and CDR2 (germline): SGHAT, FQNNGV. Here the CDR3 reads CASSLGFSGEGGEQYF. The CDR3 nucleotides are TGTGCCAGCAGCTTAGGGTTTAGCGGGGAAGGAGGCGAGCAGTACTTC. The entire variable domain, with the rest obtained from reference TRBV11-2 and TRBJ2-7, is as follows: EAGVAQSPRYKIIEKRQSVAFWCNPISGHATLYWYQQILGQGPKLLIQFQNNGVVDDSQLPKDRFSAERLKGVDSTLKIQPAKLEDSAVYLCASSLGFSGEGGEQYFGPGTRLTVT.

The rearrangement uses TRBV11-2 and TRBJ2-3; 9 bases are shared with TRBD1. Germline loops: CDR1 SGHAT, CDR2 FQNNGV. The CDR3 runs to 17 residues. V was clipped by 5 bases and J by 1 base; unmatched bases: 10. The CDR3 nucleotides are TGTGCCAGCAGCGCCGGGGACAGGGCTTTTGGCACAGATACGCAGTATTTT. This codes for CASSAGDRAFGTDTQYF.

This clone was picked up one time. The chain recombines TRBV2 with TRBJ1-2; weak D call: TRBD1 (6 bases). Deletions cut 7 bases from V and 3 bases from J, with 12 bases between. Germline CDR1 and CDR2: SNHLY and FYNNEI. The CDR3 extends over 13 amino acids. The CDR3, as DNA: TGTGCCAGCACGAACAGGGCCCACTATGGCTACACCTTC. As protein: CASTNRAHYGYTF.

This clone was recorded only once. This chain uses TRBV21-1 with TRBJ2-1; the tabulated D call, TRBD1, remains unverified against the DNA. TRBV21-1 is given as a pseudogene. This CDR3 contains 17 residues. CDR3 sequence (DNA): TGTGCCAGCAGCAAAGAAGGAGACAGGGGGCAGGGAAATGAGCAGTTCTTC. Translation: CASSKEGDRGQGNEQFF.

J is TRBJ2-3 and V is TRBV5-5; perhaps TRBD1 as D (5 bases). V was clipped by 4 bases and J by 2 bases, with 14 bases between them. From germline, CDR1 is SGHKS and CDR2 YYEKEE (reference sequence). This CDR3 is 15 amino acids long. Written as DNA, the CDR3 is TGTGCCAGCAGCGTTCACAGGAAAATCACAGATACGCAGTATTTT. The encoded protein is CASSVHRKITDTQYF.

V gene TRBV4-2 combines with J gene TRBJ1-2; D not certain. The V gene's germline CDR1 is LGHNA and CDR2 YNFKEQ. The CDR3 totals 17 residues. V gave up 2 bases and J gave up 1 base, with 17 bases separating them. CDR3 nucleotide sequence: TGTGCCAGCAGCCAAAGATTAATTGGACTTAATAACTATGGCTACACCTTC. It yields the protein CASSQRLIGLNNYGYTF.

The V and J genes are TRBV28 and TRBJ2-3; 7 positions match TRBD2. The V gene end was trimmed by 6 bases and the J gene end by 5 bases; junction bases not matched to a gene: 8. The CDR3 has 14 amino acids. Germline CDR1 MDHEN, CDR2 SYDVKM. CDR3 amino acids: CASRPTSDLDTQYF. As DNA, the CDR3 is TGTGCCAGCAGACCTACTAGCGACCTAGATACGCAGTATTTT.

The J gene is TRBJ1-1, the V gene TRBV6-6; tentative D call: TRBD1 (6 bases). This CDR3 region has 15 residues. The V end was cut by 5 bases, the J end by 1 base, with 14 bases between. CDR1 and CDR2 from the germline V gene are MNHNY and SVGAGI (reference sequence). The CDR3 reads CASSQATGTNTEAFF. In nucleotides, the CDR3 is TGTGCCAGCAGTCAGGCGACAGGAACGAACACTGAAGCTTTCTTT.

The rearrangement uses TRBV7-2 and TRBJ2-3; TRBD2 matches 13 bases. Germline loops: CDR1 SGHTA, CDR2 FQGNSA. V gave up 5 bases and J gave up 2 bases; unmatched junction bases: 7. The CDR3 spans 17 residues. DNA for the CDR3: TGTGCCAGCAGCCCCACTAGCGGGAGGGCGATCACAGATACGCAGTATTTT. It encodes CASSPTSGRAITDTQYF.

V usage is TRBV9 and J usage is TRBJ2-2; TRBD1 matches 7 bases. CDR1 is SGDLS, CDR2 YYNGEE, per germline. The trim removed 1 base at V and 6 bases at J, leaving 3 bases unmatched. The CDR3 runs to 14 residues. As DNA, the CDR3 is TGTGCCAGCAGCGTACAGGGGGATCCCGGGGAGCTGTTTTTT. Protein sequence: CASSVQGDPGELFF.

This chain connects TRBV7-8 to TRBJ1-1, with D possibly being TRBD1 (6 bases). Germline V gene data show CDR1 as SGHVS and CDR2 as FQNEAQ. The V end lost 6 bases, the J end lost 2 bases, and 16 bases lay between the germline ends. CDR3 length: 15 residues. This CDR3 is CASSPRTAGNTEAFF. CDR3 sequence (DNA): TGTGCCAGCAGTCCTAGGACAGCTGGAAACACTGAAGCTTTCTTT.

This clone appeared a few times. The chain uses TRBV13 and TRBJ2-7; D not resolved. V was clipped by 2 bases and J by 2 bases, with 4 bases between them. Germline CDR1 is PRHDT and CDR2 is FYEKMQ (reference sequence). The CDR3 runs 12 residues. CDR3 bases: TGTGCCAGCAGCTTATTAGCCTACGAGCAGTACTTC. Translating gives CASSLLAYEQYF.

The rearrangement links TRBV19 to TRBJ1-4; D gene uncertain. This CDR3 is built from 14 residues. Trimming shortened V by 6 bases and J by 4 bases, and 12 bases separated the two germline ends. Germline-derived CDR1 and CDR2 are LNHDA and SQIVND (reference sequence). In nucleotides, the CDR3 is TGTGCCAGTAGGCCCGGTACTTTTAATGAAAAACTGTTTTTT. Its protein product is CASRPGTFNEKLFF. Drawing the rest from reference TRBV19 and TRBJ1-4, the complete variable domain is DGGITQSPKYLFRKEGQNVTLSCEQNLNHDAMYWYRQDPGQGLRLIYYSQIVNDFQKGDIAEGYSVSREKKESFPLTVTSAQKNPTAFYLCASRPGTFNEKLFFGSGTQLSVL.

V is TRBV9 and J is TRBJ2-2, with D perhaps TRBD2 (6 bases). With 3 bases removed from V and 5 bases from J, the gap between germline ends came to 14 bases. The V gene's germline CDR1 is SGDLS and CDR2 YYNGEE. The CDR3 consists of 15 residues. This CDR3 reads CASSEGLFSTGELFF. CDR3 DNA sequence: TGTGCCAGCAGCGAGGGACTTTTTTCAACCGGGGAGCTGTTTTTT. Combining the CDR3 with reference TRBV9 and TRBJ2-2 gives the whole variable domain DSGVTQTPKHLITATGQRVTLRCSPRSGDLSVYWYQQSLDQGLQFLIQYYNGEERAKGNILERFSAQQFPDLHSELNLSSLELGDSALYFCASSEGLFSTGELFFGEGSRLTVL.

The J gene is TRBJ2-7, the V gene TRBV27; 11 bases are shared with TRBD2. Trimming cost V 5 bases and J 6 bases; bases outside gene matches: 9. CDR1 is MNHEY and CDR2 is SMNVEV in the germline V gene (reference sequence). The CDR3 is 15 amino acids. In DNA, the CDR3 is TGTGCCAGCAGTCAGCCTAGCGGGGGGTATCGCGAGCAGTACTTC. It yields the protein CASSQPSGGYREQYF.

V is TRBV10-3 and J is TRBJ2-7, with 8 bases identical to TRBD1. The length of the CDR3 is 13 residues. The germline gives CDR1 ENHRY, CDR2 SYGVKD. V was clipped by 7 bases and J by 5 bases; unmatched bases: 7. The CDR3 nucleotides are TGTGCCATCAAAGGACAGGGAGTGCACGAGCAGTACTTC. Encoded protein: CAIKGQGVHEQYF.

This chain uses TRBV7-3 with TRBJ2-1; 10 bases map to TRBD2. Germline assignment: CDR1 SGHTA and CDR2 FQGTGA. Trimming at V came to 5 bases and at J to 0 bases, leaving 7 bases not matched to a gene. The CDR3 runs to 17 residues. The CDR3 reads CASSLLAGASSYNEQFF. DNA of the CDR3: TGTGCCAGCAGCCTTCTAGCGGGGGCTAGCTCCTACAATGAGCAGTTCTTC. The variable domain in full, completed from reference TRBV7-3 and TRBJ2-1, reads GAGVSQTPSNKVTEKGKYVELRCDPISGHTALYWYRQSLGQGPEFLIYFQGTGAADDSGLPNDRFFAVRPEGSVSTLKIQRTERGDSAVYLCASSLLAGASSYNEQFFGPGTRLTVL.

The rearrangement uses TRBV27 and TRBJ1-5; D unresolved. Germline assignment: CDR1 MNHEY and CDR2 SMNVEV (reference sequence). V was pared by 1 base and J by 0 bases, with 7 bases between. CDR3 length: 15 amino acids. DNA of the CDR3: TGTGCCAGCAGTTTATACAGCAATAGCAATCAGCCCCAGCATTTT. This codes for CASSLYSNSNQPQHF.

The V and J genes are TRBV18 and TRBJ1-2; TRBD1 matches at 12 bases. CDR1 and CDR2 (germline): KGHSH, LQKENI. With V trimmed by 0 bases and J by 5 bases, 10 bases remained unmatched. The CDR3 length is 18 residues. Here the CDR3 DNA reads TGTGCCAGCTCACCACCAGGGACAGGGGGCGGAAATTCATATGGCTACACCTTC. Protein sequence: CASSPPGTGGGNSYGYTF.

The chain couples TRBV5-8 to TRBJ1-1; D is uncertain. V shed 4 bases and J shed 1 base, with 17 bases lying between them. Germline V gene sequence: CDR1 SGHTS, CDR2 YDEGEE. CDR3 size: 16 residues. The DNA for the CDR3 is TGTGCCAGCAGCCTGAGGGCTGGGATGGGGAACACTGAAGCTTTCTTT. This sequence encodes CASSLRAGMGNTEAFF.

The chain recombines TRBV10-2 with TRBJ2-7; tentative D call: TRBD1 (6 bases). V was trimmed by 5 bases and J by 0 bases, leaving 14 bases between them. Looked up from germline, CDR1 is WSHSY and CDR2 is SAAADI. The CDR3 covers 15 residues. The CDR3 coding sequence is TGCGCCAGCAGTTCAGACAGGCCGAGCTCCTACGAGCAGTACTTC. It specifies CASSSDRPSSYEQYF.

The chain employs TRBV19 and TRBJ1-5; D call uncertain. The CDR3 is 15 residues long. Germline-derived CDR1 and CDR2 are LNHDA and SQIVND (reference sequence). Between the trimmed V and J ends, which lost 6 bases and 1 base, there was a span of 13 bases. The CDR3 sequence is CASRSPGPSNQPQHF. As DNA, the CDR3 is TGTGCCAGTAGATCGCCAGGCCCGAGCAATCAGCCCCAGCATTTT.